This entry lists 8 T cell receptor beta chains sequenced from one sample in a study of cytomegalovirus exposure and HLA in healthy donors. With 60 Vbeta and 13 Jbeta primers, the PCR was carried out. Produced via immunoSEQ multiplex PCR; TCRdb's table is partial and in-frame only. Of around 110,000 clones in the sample, over 70% were seen once. Sequenced input: PBMCs. The source of these receptors is a man aged 30-40 years in good health and CMV-seronegative.

The gene calls are TRBV30 and TRBJ2-4; 8 bases align to TRBD2. CDR1 and CDR2 from the germline V gene are GTSNPN and SVGIG (reference sequence). CDR3 length equals 14 residues. V shed 0 bases, J shed 10 bases, and the junction held 8 bases outside the gene matches. CDR3 nucleotides: TGTGCCTGGAGTGTACAAGGGACTAGGGGAATTCAGTACTTC. It specifies CAWSVQGTRGIQYF.

This clone was seen a few times. The chain joins TRBV4-2 to TRBJ2-1; 7 bases are shared with TRBD2. Germline CDR1 and CDR2: LGHNA and YNFKEQ. The CDR3 is 12 amino acids. After removal of 2 bases from V and 9 bases from J, the junction contained 1 base not matched to a gene. CDR3 region: CASSQWEGEQFF. CDR3 sequence (DNA): TGTGCCAGCAGCCAATGGGAGGGTGAGCAGTTCTTC.

The rearrangement joins TRBV7-2 to TRBJ2-2, with 7 positions matching TRBD2. V shed 5 bases, J shed 7 bases, and the junction held 10 bases outside the gene matches. The CDR3 loop spans 15 amino acids. Germline V lookup: CDR1 SGHTA, CDR2 FQGNSA. The CDR3 DNA sequence: TGTGCCAGCAGCACTCTAGCGGTGGGGGGCGGGGAGCTGTTTTTT. Protein product: CASSTLAVGGGELFF.

This chain links TRBV18 with TRBJ2-5, with D maybe TRBD2 (5 bases). The V and J ends lost 6 bases and 2 bases respectively, with 7 bases between them. The CDR3 loop spans 12 amino acids. Germline V gene sequence: CDR1 KGHSH, CDR2 LQKENI. CDR3 in DNA: TGTGCCAGCTCGGGGAGTCAAGAGACCCAGTACTTC. Translating it yields CASSGSQETQYF.

This clone appeared once. This chain links TRBV29-1 with TRBJ2-7; 7 bases are shared with TRBD1. Germline V gene sequence: CDR1 SQVTM, CDR2 ANQGSEA. The CDR3 totals 15 residues. Trimming at V came to 4 bases and at J to 3 bases, leaving 12 bases not matched to a gene. The CDR3 spells CSVAINPGQHYEQYF. CDR3 DNA sequence: TGCAGCGTTGCGATAAACCCGGGACAGCACTACGAGCAGTACTTC.

This chain links TRBV9 with TRBJ2-3; 9 bases agree with TRBD2. The CDR3 covers 16 residues. The J segment lost 3 bases and the V segment lost 3 bases, leaving 8 bases of the junction unmatched. Germline V lookup: CDR1 SGDLS, CDR2 YYNGEE. CDR3 DNA: TGTGCCAGCAGCGGGCTGGGACTAGCCCTGACAGATACGCAGTATTTT. This translates into CASSGLGLALTDTQYF.

The chain has TRBV7-3 and TRBJ2-5; perhaps TRBD2 as D (6 bases). CDR3 length: 13 amino acids. The V end was cut by 5 bases, the J end by 7 bases, with 14 bases between. Looked up from germline, CDR1 is SGHTA and CDR2 is FQGTGA. CDR3 DNA: TGTGCCAGCAGCGCAGATCTGGGGGGGACCCAGTACTTC. It is translated as CASSADLGGTQYF.

CDR3 coding DNA: TGTGCCAGCAGCTTAGATGCCTATGGAGGATTCTACGAGCAGTACTTC. Translated: CASSLDAYGGFYEQYF. The chain links TRBV7-9 to TRBJ2-7; tentative D call: TRBD2 (5 bases). This CDR3 comprises 16 residues. The V end lost 1 base, the J end lost 3 bases, and 16 bases lay between the germline ends. Germline V gene sequence: CDR1 SEHNR, CDR2 FQNEAQ (reference sequence).